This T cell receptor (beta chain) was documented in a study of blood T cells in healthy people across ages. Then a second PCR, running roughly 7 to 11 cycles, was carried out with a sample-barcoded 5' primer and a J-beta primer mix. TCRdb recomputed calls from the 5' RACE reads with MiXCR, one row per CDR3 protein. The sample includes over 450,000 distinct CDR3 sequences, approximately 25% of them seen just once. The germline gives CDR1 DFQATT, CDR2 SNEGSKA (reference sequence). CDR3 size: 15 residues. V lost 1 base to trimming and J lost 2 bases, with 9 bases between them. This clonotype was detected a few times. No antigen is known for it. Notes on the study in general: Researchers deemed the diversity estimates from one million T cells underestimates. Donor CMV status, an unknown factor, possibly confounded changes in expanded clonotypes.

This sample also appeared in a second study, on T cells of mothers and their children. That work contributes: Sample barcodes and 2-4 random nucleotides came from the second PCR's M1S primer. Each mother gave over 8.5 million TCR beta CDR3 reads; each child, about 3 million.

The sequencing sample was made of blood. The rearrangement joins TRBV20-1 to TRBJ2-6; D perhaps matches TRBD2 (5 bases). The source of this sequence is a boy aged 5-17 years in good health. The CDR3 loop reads CSARVWETGANVLTF. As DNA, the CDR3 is TGCAGTGCTAGAGTGTGGGAGACTGGGGCCAACGTCCTGACTTTC.